Listed here are 28 T cell receptor beta chains from one sample, sequenced in a study of blood T cell repertoires in COVID-19. The assay was immunoSEQ multiplex PCR, and TCRdb's table has in-frame clones only and misses some. The sample carries 55,000 to 80,000 clones, around 88% recorded once. Sequencing was done on a sample of peripheral blood. The source is a human donor in a cohort sampled during active COVID-19.

V gene TRBV7-2 combines with J gene TRBJ1-1, with D possibly TRBD1 on 6 matching bases. The CDR3 totals 14 residues. Deletions cut 2 bases from V and 0 bases from J, with 7 bases between. CDR1 is SGHTA, CDR2 FQGNSA, per germline. The CDR3 DNA reads as TGTGCCAGCAGCTTACAGGGGATGAACACTGAAGCTTTCTTT. As protein: CASSLQGMNTEAFF.

The chain carries TRBV2 and TRBJ1-5; D perhaps matches TRBD1 (5 bases). The CDR3 length is 15 residues. Looked up from germline, CDR1 is SNHLY and CDR2 is FYNNEI. V gave up 5 bases and J gave up 0 bases, with 11 bases separating them. The CDR3 DNA reads as TGTGCCAGCAGTTACGACAGACTTAGCAATCAGCCCCAGCATTTT. It translates to CASSYDRLSNQPQHF.

The rearrangement joins TRBV15 to TRBJ2-5, with TRBD1 identical over 8 bases. Germline lookup yields CDR1 LNHNV and CDR2 YYDKDF (reference sequence). The V segment lost 5 bases and the J segment 5 bases; nucleotides outside the gene matches: 13. CDR3 length equals 16 residues. As DNA, the CDR3 is TGTGCCACCAGCGGCCTACGACAGGGGTTCGCGGAGACCCAGTACTTC. This gives the protein CATSGLRQGFAETQYF.

Only a few counts were recorded for this clone. The chain employs TRBV6-4 and TRBJ1-6, with D possibly being TRBD1 (5 bases). Between the trimmed V and J ends, which lost 0 bases and 5 bases, there was a span of 17 bases. The CDR3 spans 18 residues. Germline CDR1 MRHNA, CDR2 SNTAGT. In DNA form, the CDR3 reads TGTGCCAGCAGTGACTCATACAAGAAGGGGCTCCATAATTCACCCCTCCACTTT. This codes for CASSDSYKKGLHNSPLHF.

This clone is medium-sized in the sample. The chain joins TRBV7-6 to TRBJ2-7; D remains unclear. Germline V gives CDR1 SGHVS, CDR2 FNYEAQ. The V and J ends lost 4 bases and 2 bases respectively, with 15 bases between them. The CDR3 loop spans 15 amino acids. The CDR3 here is CASSSAVGSAYEQYF. For the CDR3, the DNA is TGTGCCAGCAGCTCCGCCGTCGGGTCTGCCTACGAGCAGTACTTC.

This rearrangement joins TRBV3-1 (or the pseudogene TRBV3-2) to TRBJ2-1, with TRBD2 matching over 14 bases. The germline V gene has CDR1 LGHDT and CDR2 YNNKEL (reference sequence). The junction had 5 bases not matched to a gene; V was cut back by 1 base and J by 6 bases. The CDR3 consists of 17 residues. CDR3 nucleotides: TGTGCCAGCAGCCAAGCGGCGGGGACTAGCGGGGGCAATGAGCAGTTCTTC. Translation: CASSQAAGTSGGNEQFF.

This chain joins TRBV9 and TRBJ1-1; 8 bases fit TRBD1. The V segment lost 4 bases and the J segment 4 bases; nucleotides outside the gene matches: 9. CDR3 size: 15 residues. In germline, CDR1 is SGDLS, CDR2 YYNGEE. CDR3 protein: CASSQQGAMGTEAFF. CDR3 bases: TGTGCCAGCAGCCAGCAGGGGGCGATGGGCACTGAAGCTTTCTTT. The variable domain in full, with the rest retrieved from reference TRBV9 and TRBJ1-1, is DSGVTQTPKHLITATGQRVTLRCSPRSGDLSVYWYQQSLDQGLQFLIQYYNGEERAKGNILERFSAQQFPDLHSELNLSSLELGDSALYFCASSQQGAMGTEAFFGQGTRLTVV.

In its sample, this clone was seen a few times. V is TRBV7-9 and J is TRBJ2-7; maybe TRBD1 (5 bases). V lost 3 bases, J lost 3 bases, and 15 bases lay in between. The germline CDR1 and CDR2 sequences are SEHNR and FQNEAQ (reference sequence). CDR3 size: 15 residues. The CDR3 nucleotides are TGTGCCAGCAGCTTGTATGTAGAGGACATCTACGAGCAGTACTTC. It encodes CASSLYVEDIYEQYF. Based on the CDR3 plus reference TRBV7-9 and TRBJ2-7, the full variable domain is DTGVSQNPRHKITKRGQNVTFRCDPISEHNRLYWYRQTLGQGPEFLTYFQNEAQLEKSRLLSDRFSAERPKGSFSTLEIQRTEQGDSAMYLCASSLYVEDIYEQYFGPGTRLTVT.

Only a few counts were recorded for this clone. The rearrangement uses TRBV10-3 and TRBJ1-1, with D maybe TRBD1 (5 bases). This CDR3 is built from 15 residues. Trimming cost V 5 bases and J 3 bases, with 16 bases left between them. The germline gives CDR1 ENHRY, CDR2 SYGVKD. The CDR3 DNA follows: TGTGCCATCAGTAGCGGGGGGGGTTTATACACTGAAGCTTTCTTT. This gives the protein CAISSGGGLYTEAFF.

CDR3: CASSQGTTGTGELFF. CDR3 DNA sequence: TGTGCCAGCAGCCAAGGGACCACGGGGACCGGGGAGCTGTTTTTT. The V gene is TRBV3-1 (or the pseudogene TRBV3-2), the J gene TRBJ2-2, with a tentative D call TRBD2 (5 bases). The germline V and J ends were trimmed by 1 base and 5 bases, with 11 bases remaining between them. CDR1 and CDR2 from the germline V gene are LGHDT and YNNKEL (reference sequence). The CDR3 is made up of 15 amino acids.

The V gene is TRBV23-1, the J gene TRBJ1-2; TRBD1 matches at 7 bases. TRBV23-1 has ORF status, its function being uncertain. The V segment lost 0 bases and the J segment 8 bases; nucleotides outside the gene matches: 21. The CDR3 length is 19 residues. CDR3 sequence (DNA): TGCGCCAGCAGTCAATCGCCCCTGAGACAGGGTCGGCTACGTCGGGGCTACACCTTC. Its translation: CASSQSPLRQGRLRRGYTF.

V and J are TRBV5-5 and TRBJ2-5; 13 bases map to TRBD2. The CDR3 length is 16 residues. Germline assignment: CDR1 SGHKS and CDR2 YYEKEE (reference sequence). The trim removed 1 base at V and 5 bases at J, leaving 5 bases unmatched. Written as DNA, the CDR3 is TGTGCCAGCAGCTTGTGGACTAGCGGGGGCCAGGAGACCCAGTACTTC. It encodes CASSLWTSGGQETQYF.

The J gene is TRBJ1-2, the V gene TRBV5-6, with D perhaps TRBD1 (5 bases). The CDR3 contains 15 residues. In germline, CDR1 is SGHDT, CDR2 YYEEEE. Deletions cut 0 bases from V and 3 bases from J, with 12 bases between. The CDR3 spells CASSLAGGVYYGYTF. The CDR3 region has the DNA TGTGCCAGCAGCTTGGCGGGGGGTGTCTACTATGGCTACACCTTC.

By share of the sample, this clone is medium-sized. The chain carries TRBV9 and TRBJ1-1; weak D call: TRBD1 (6 bases). V was shortened by 3 bases and J by 1 base, with 13 bases between the two germline ends. CDR3 length: 15 amino acids. CDR1 and CDR2 (germline): SGDLS, YYNGEE. CDR3 amino acids: CASSATGTRNTEAFF. CDR3 DNA: TGTGCCAGCAGCGCGACCGGGACAAGGAACACTGAAGCTTTCTTT.

The chain employs TRBV12-3 or TRBV12-4 and TRBJ2-1, with D tentatively TRBD1 (5 bases). CDR3 length equals 13 residues. Trimming removed 2 bases from V and 7 bases from J, with 9 bases in between. CDR3 region: CASSLFQGNEQFF. The CDR3, as DNA: TGTGCCAGCAGTTTATTTCAGGGTAATGAGCAGTTCTTC.

V gene TRBV18 combines with J gene TRBJ2-7; 12 nucleotides align to TRBD2. V shed 2 bases and J 8 bases; nucleotides not matched to a gene: 16. The CDR3 extends over 18 amino acids. Per the germline V gene, CDR1 is KGHSH and CDR2 is LQKENI. CDR3 amino acids: CASSPLGRLAGVKFQQYF. The CDR3 DNA sequence: TGTGCCAGCTCACCATTAGGGAGACTAGCGGGGGTGAAATTCCAGCAGTACTTC.

V and J are TRBV19 and TRBJ2-7, with 7 bases fitting TRBD1. Trimming took 5 bases from V and 3 from J; bases not matched to a gene: 4. The germline V gene encodes CDR1 LNHDA and CDR2 SQIVND (reference sequence). This CDR3 spans 13 amino acids. This CDR3 is CASSRQGSYEQYF. In nucleotides, the CDR3 is TGTGCCAGTAGTCGACAGGGTAGCTACGAGCAGTACTTC.

V is TRBV5-1 and J is TRBJ1-6; TRBD1 matches at 7 bases. The J segment lost 6 bases and the V segment lost 2 bases, leaving 11 bases of the junction unmatched. Germline V CDR1 and CDR2: SGHRS, YFSETQ. The CDR3 extends over 17 amino acids. In nucleotides, the CDR3 is TGCGCCAGCAGCTTCGGCTCCCGAACAGGGGTTAATTCACCCCTCCACTTT. Protein product: CASSFGSRTGVNSPLHF.

CDR3 loop: CASSETGGNSYYNSPLHF. The CDR3, as DNA: TGTGCCAGCAGCGAGACAGGGGGCAATTCCTATTACAATTCACCCCTCCACTTT. This chain uses TRBV2 with TRBJ1-6; 10 bases agree with TRBD1. J was trimmed by 7 bases and V by 6 bases; bases with no gene match: 15. CDR1 and CDR2 (germline): SNHLY, FYNNEI. The CDR3 length is 18 residues. Full variable domain (missing parts from reference TRBV2 and TRBJ1-6): EPEVTQTPSHQVTQMGQEVILRCVPISNHLYFYWYRQILGQKVEFLVSFYNNEISEKSEIFDDQFSVERPDGSNFTLKIRSTKLEDSAMYFCASSETGGNSYYNSPLHFGNGTRLTVT.

The chain links TRBV2 to TRBJ2-1; 10 bases align to TRBD1. CDR3 length: 15 residues. V lost 4 bases to trimming and J lost 3 bases; unmatched junction nucleotides: 3. Germline CDR1 and CDR2: SNHLY and FYNNEI. The CDR3 here is CASSVDRGHYNEQFF. The CDR3 DNA follows: TGTGCCAGCAGTGTCGACAGGGGGCACTACAATGAGCAGTTCTTC.

This chain links TRBV18 with TRBJ2-3, with TRBD1 matching over 10 bases. Germline-derived CDR1 and CDR2 are KGHSH and LQKENI. Unmatched junction bases numbered 11, after V lost 4 bases and J lost 1 base. The CDR3 spans 18 residues. The CDR3 sequence is CASSQGQGEFYGTDTQYF. The CDR3 DNA is TGTGCCAGCTCACAAGGACAGGGGGAGTTTTATGGCACAGATACGCAGTATTTT.

This chain uses TRBV24-1 with TRBJ2-5; the D is unclear. This CDR3 contains 15 residues. V lost 2 bases and J lost 2, with 11 bases in between. Per germline, CDR1 KGHDR and CDR2 SFDVKD. The CDR3 DNA follows: TGTGCCACCAGTGATTCGCAGACACCTCAAGAGACCCAGTACTTC. Translating it yields CATSDSQTPQETQYF.

CDR3 sequence reads: CASSSTGTGTYEQYF. The CDR3 DNA sequence: TGTGCCAGCAGCTCGACCGGGACAGGGACCTACGAGCAGTACTTC. The chain is built from TRBV5-8 and TRBJ2-7; TRBD1 matches at 9 bases. J was trimmed by 2 bases and V by 3 bases; bases with no gene match: 6. The CDR3 totals 15 residues. CDR1 is SGHTS, CDR2 YDEGEE, per germline.

The V and J genes are TRBV5-8 and TRBJ1-2; a weak D match, TRBD1 (5 bases). Trimming removed 0 bases from V and 5 bases from J, with 14 bases in between. Germline V gene data show CDR1 as SGHTS and CDR2 as YDEGEE. The length of the CDR3 is 15 residues. The CDR3 loop is CASSLGDSLYYGYTF. In DNA form, the CDR3 reads TGTGCCAGCAGCTTGGGCGACAGCCTTTATTATGGCTACACCTTC.

The chain couples TRBV5-1 to TRBJ2-3; 8 bases are a match to TRBD2. This CDR3 is 15 amino acids long. J lost 2 bases, V lost 5 bases, and 7 bases had no gene match. Germline lookup yields CDR1 SGHRS and CDR2 YFSETQ. CDR3 coding DNA: TGCGCCAGCAGGCCTAGCGGGCACTTCACAGATACGCAGTATTTT. Its protein is CASRPSGHFTDTQYF.

The chain carries TRBV7-9 and TRBJ2-3; the match to TRBD2 covers 11 bases. CDR3 size: 17 residues. Germline-derived CDR1 and CDR2 are SEHNR and FQNEAQ (reference sequence). After removal of 6 bases from V and 8 bases from J, the junction contained 16 bases not matched to a gene. DNA for the CDR3: TGTGCCAGCAGACATACTAGCGGGGGCTCCTCACGCGCTACGCAGTATTTT. It specifies CASRHTSGGSSRATQYF. Using reference TRBV7-9 and TRBJ2-3 for the parts outside the CDR3, the full variable domain is DTGVSQNPRHKITKRGQNVTFRCDPISEHNRLYWYRQTLGQGPEFLTYFQNEAQLEKSRLLSDRFSAERPKGSFSTLEIQRTEQGDSAMYLCASRHTSGGSSRATQYFGPGTRLTVL.

The chain has TRBV6-8 and TRBJ1-1; perhaps TRBD1 as D (5 bases). Germline-derived CDR1 and CDR2 are MNHGY and SAAAGT. The CDR3 totals 15 residues. V was shortened by 5 bases and J by 4 bases, with 17 bases between the two germline ends. CDR3 DNA: TGTGCCAGCAGTCTAGGAACAGATGGGGCCACTGAAGCTTTCTTT. Translation gives CASSLGTDGATEAFF.

For this clone: Other DNA sequences within the sample encode an identical CDR3. The genes are TRBV5-1 and TRBJ2-2, with a tentative D call TRBD2 (5 bases). V shed 1 base and J shed 1 base, with 8 bases lying between them. Per the germline V gene, CDR1 is SGHRS and CDR2 is YFSETQ. This CDR3 has 15 residues. The CDR3 coding sequence is TGCGCCAGCAGCTTGTGGGGAGAGAACACCGGGGAGCTGTTTTTT. Protein: CASSLWGENTGELFF.